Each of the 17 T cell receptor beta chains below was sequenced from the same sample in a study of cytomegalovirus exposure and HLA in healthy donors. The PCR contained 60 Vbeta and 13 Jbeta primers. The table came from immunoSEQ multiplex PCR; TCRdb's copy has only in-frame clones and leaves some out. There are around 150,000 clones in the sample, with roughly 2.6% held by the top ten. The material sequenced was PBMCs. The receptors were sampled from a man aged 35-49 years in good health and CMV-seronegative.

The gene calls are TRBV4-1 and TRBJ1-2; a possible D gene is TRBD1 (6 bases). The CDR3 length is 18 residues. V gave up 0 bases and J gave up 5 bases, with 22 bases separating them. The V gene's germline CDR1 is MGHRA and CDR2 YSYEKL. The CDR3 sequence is CASSQDLVSRGATYGYTF. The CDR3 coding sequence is TGCGCCAGCAGCCAAGATCTGGTTAGCCGGGGGGCGACTTATGGCTACACCTTC.

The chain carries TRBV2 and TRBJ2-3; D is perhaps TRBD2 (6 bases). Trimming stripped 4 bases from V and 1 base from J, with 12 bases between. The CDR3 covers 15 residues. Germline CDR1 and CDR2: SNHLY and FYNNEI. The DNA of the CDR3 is TGTGCCAGCAGTGGGGACGGAGGGGGCACAGATACGCAGTATTTT. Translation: CASSGDGGGTDTQYF.

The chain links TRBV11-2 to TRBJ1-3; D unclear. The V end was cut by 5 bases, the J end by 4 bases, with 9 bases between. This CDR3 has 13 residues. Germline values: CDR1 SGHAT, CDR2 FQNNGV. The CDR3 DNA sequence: TGTGCCAGCAGCCCCCAGGTGGGAAACACCATATATTTT. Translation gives CASSPQVGNTIYF. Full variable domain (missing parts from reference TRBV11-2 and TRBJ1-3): EAGVAQSPRYKIIEKRQSVAFWCNPISGHATLYWYQQILGQGPKLLIQFQNNGVVDDSQLPKDRFSAERLKGVDSTLKIQPAKLEDSAVYLCASSPQVGNTIYFGEGSWLTVV.

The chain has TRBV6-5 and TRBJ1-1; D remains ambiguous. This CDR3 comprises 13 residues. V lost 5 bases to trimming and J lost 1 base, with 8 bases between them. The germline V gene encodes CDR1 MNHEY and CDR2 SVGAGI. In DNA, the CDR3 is TGTGCCAGCAGTCAAGACTGGAACACTGAAGCTTTCTTT. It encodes CASSQDWNTEAFF.

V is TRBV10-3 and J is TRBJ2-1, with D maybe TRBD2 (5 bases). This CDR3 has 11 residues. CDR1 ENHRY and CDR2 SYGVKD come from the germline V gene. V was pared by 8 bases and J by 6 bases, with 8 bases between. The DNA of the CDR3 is TGTGCCATCGGGAGTTTCAATGAGCAGTTCTTC. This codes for CAIGSFNEQFF.

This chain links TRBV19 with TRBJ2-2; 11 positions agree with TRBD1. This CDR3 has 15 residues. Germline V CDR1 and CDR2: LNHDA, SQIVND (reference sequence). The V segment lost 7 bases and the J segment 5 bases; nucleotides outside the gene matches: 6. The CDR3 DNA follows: TGTGCCAGTAACAGGGACAGGGGGAATACCGGGGAGCTGTTTTTT. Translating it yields CASNRDRGNTGELFF. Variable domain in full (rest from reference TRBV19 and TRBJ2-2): DGGITQSPKYLFRKEGQNVTLSCEQNLNHDAMYWYRQDPGQGLRLIYYSQIVNDFQKGDIAEGYSVSREKKESFPLTVTSAQKNPTAFYLCASNRDRGNTGELFFGEGSRLTVL.

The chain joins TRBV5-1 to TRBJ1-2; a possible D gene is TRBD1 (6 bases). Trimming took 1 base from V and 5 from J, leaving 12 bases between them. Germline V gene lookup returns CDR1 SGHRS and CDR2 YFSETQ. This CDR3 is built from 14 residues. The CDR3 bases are TGCGCCAGCAGCTTGAACAGGGTGAATTATGGCTACACCTTC. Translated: CASSLNRVNYGYTF.

The CDR3 coding sequence is TGTGCCAGCGGATCAGGCGGGAGCACAGATACGCAGTATTTT. It is translated as CASGSGGSTDTQYF. The chain links TRBV6-4 to TRBJ2-3; TRBD2 is a possible D gene (5 bases). CDR1 is MRHNA, CDR2 SNTAGT, per germline. The CDR3 totals 14 residues. V gave up 8 bases and J gave up 0 bases, with 12 bases separating them.

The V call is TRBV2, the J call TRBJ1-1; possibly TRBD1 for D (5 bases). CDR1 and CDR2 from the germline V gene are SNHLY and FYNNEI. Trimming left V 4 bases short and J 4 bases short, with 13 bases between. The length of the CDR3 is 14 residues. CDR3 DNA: TGTGCCAGCAGTGCCCTGGGCAGGGCCACTGAAGCTTTCTTT. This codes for CASSALGRATEAFF.

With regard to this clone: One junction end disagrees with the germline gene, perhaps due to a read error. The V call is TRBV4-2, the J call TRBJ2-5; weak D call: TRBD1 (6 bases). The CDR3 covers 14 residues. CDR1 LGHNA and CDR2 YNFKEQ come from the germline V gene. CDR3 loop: CANSQLQGGETQYF. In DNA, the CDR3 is TGTGCCAACAGCCAACTACAGGGTGGCGAGACCCAGTACTTC.

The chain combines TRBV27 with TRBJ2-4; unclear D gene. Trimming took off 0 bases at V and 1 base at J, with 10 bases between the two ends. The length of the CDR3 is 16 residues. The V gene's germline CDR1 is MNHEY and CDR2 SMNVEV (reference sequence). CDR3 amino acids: CASSLSKVGAKNIQYF. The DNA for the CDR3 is TGTGCCAGCAGTTTATCGAAGGTCGGGGCCAAAAACATTCAGTACTTC.

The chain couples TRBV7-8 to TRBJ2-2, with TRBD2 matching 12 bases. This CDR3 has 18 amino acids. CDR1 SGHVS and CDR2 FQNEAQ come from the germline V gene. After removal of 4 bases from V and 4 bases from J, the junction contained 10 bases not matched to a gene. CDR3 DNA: TGTGCCAGCAGCTCCCAACCCCTAGCGGGGGGGCTCACCGGGGAGCTGTTTTTT. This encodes CASSSQPLAGGLTGELFF.

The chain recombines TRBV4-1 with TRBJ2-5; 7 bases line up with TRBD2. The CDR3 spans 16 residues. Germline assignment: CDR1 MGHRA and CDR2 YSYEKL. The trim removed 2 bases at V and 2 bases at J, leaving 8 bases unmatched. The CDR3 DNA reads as TGCGCCAGCAGCCAACCCACTAGCGCGAGACAAGAGACCCAGTACTTC. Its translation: CASSQPTSARQETQYF.

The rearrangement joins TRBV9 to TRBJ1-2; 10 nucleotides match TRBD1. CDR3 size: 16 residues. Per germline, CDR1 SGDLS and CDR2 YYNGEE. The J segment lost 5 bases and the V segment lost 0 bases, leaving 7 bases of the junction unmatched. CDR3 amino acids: CASSVGQGALRYGYTF. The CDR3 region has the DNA TGTGCCAGCAGCGTAGGACAGGGGGCGCTGAGGTATGGCTACACCTTC.

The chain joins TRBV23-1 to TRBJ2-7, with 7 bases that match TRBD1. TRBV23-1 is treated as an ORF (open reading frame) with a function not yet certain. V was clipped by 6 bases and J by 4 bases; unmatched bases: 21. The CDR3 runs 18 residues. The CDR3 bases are TGCGCCAGCAGCCCTCAAGGTGACAGGGAAGATTTAGGGTACGAGCAGTACTTC. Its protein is CASSPQGDREDLGYEQYF.

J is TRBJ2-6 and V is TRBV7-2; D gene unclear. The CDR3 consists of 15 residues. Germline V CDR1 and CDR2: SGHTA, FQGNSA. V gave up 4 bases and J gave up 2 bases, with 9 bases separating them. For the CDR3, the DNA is TGTGCCAGCAGCTCAGGCATTGCTGGGGCCAACGTCCTGACTTTC. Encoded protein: CASSSGIAGANVLTF. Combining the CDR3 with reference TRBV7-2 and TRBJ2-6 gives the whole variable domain GAGVSQSPSNKVTEKGKDVELRCDPISGHTALYWYRQSLGQGLEFLIYFQGNSAPDKSGLPSDRFSAERTGGSVSTLTIQRTQQEDSAVYLCASSSGIAGANVLTFGAGSRLTVL.

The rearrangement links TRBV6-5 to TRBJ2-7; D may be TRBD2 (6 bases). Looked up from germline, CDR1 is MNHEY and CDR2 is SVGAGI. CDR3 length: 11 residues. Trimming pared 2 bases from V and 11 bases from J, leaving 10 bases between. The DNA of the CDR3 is TGTGCCAGCAGTTACATGGCTAGCGAGTACTTC. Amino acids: CASSYMASEYF.